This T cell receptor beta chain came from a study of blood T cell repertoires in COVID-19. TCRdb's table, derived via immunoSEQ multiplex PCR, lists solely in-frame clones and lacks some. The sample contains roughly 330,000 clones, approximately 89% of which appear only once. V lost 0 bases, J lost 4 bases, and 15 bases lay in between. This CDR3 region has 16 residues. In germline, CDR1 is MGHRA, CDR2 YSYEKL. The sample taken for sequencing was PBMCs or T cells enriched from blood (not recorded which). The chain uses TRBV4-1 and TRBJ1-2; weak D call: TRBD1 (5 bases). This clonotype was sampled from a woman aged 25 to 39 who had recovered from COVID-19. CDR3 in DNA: TGCGCCAGCAGCCAAGATTTATCGGAGACAGTCTATGGCTACACCTTC. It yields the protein CASSQDLSETVYGYTF.